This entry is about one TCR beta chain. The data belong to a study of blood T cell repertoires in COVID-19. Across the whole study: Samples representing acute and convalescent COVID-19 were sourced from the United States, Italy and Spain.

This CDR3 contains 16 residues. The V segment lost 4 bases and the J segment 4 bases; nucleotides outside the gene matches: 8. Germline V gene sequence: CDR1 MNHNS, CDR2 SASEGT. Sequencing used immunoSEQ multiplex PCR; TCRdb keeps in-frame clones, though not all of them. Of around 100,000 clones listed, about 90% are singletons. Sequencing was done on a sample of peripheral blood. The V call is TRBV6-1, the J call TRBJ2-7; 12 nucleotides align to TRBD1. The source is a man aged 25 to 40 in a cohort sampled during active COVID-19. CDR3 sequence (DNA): TGTGCCAGCAGTGGGATCCGGGACAGGGGGCTTTACGAGCAGTACTTC. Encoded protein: CASSGIRDRGLYEQYF.